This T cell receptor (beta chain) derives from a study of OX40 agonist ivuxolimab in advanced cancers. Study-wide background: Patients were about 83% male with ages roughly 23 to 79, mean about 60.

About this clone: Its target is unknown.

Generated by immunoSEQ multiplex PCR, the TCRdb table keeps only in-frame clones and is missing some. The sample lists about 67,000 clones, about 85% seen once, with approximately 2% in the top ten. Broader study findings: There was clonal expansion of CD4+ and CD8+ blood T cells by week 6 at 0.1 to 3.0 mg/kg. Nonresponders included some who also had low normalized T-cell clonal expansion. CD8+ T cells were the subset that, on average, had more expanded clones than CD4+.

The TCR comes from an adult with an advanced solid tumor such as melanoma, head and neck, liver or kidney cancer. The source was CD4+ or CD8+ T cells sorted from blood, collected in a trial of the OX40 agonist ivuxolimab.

CDR3 in amino acids: CASSPSGGGEAFF. The CDR3 nucleotides are TGTGCCAGCAGCCCGTCGGGGGGTGGTGAAGCTTTCTTT. The V and J genes are TRBV6-1 and TRBJ1-1; TRBD1 might be the D (5 bases). Germline CDR1 and CDR2: MNHNS and SASEGT. CDR3 length: 13 residues. Trimming shortened V by 6 bases and J by 7 bases, and 15 bases separated the two germline ends.